These T cell receptor beta chains were read from a single sample in a study of blood T cell repertoires in COVID-19. The protocol was immunoSEQ multiplex PCR, while the TCRdb copy is restricted to in-frame clones and leaves out a portion. The sample yields over 150,000 clones, approximately 91% seen once. Sequencing was carried out using peripheral blood. The receptors were sampled from a man between 50 and 59 years old with COVID-19, enrolled during active disease. The CDR3 runs from the conserved cysteine through the conserved F or W. The D gene is left open where the match is weak. For some rows the clone size is stated as once, few or many, or as a class when expanded; others skip it.

CDR3 protein,CDR3 DNA,V gene,J gene,D gene,clone size
CASSISDRGRGYTF,TGTGCCAGTAGTATTTCGGACAGGGGGCGAGGCTACACCTTC,TRBV19,TRBJ1-2,TRBD1,.
CASSLLQGSTDTQYF,TGTGCCAGCAGCTTGCTACAGGGGAGCACAGATACGCAGTATTTT,TRBV5-4,TRBJ2-3,TRBD1,.
CASSYSGTALSYEQYF,TGTGCCAGCAGTTACTCAGGGACAGCCCTCTCCTACGAGCAGTACTTC,TRBV6-2/TRBV6-3,TRBJ2-7,TRBD1,.
CASSYGGANYGYTF,TGTGCCAGCAGTTATGGAGGAGCTAACTATGGCTACACCTTC,TRBV6-2/TRBV6-3,TRBJ1-2,.,.
CASSPLRQGSYEQYF,TGTGCCAGCTCACCACTCAGACAGGGCTCCTACGAGCAGTACTTC,TRBV18,TRBJ2-7,TRBD1,.
CASSYGGIGDTQYF,TGTGCCAGCAGTTATGGCGGGATTGGAGATACGCAGTATTTT,TRBV27,TRBJ2-3,.,.
CASSSADIGGYTF,TGTGCCAGCAGTTCAGCGGATATAGGTGGCTACACCTTC,TRBV27,TRBJ1-2,.,.
CASSQGWGGNNEQFF,TGTGCCAGCAGCCAAGGCTGGGGCGGGAACAATGAGCAGTTCTTC,TRBV3-1/TRBV3-2,TRBJ2-1,.,.
CATSDPGQSTDTQYF,TGTGCCACCAGTGACCCGGGACAGAGCACAGATACGCAGTATTTT,TRBV24-1,TRBJ2-3,TRBD1,.
CASSPRAGANTGELFF,TGTGCCAGCTCACCACGGGCAGGCGCGAACACCGGGGAGCTGTTTTTT,TRBV18,TRBJ2-2,.,.
CASSQERQLYGYTF,TGTGCCAGCAGCCAAGAGAGACAGCTCTATGGCTACACCTTC,TRBV4-2,TRBJ1-2,.,.
CASSSGTSGQETQYF,TGTGCCAGCAGCTCCGGGACTAGCGGGCAAGAGACCCAGTACTTC,TRBV7-3,TRBJ2-5,TRBD2,.
CASKRQGWGNQPQHF,TGTGCCAGTAAGCGACAGGGGTGGGGCAATCAGCCCCAGCATTTT,TRBV19,TRBJ1-5,TRBD1,.
CASSLGQVQETQYF,TGTGCCAGCAGCTTAGGTCAGGTCCAAGAGACCCAGTACTTC,TRBV7-8,TRBJ2-5,.,.
CASSKQGARDEQYF,TGTGCCAGCAGCAAACAGGGGGCGCGTGACGAGCAGTACTTC,TRBV7-8,TRBJ2-7,TRBD1,few
CASSIGQGSNEQFF,TGTGCCAGCAGCATCGGACAGGGATCCAATGAGCAGTTCTTC,TRBV7-2,TRBJ2-1,TRBD1,.
CASSRAAPKREVYNEQFF,TGTGCCAGCAGCCGAGCTGCGCCTAAGCGGGAGGTATACAATGAGCAGTTCTTC,TRBV7-9,TRBJ2-1,TRBD2,.
CASSLEGALNLTF,TGTGCCAGCAGTTTAGAGGGGGCGCTTAATCTCACCTTC,TRBV12-3/TRBV12-4,TRBJ1-2,TRBD1,.
CASSETSGEPETQYF,TGTGCCAGCAGTGAAACTAGCGGGGAACCGGAGACCCAGTACTTC,TRBV6-1,TRBJ2-5,TRBD2,.
CASSLVVPGLSGSSYEQYF,TGCGCCAGCAGCTTGGTCGTCCCGGGATTGTCGGGCTCATCCTACGAGCAGTACTTC,TRBV5-1,TRBJ2-7,.,once
CASSRTGGDYNSPLHF,TGTGCCAGCAGCAGGACAGGGGGCGACTATAATTCACCCCTCCACTTT,TRBV3-1/TRBV3-2,TRBJ1-6,TRBD1,.
CASSPAGTGELFF,TGTGCCAGCTCACCGGCGGGCACCGGGGAGCTGTTTTTT,TRBV18,TRBJ2-2,.,once
CASSRDRSSGELFF,TGCGCCAGCAGCCGGGACAGGTCAAGCGGGGAGCTGTTTTTT,TRBV5-1,TRBJ2-2,TRBD1,.
CASSPRSPMTGMVSGANVLTF,TGTGCCAGCAGTCCACGCTCCCCAATGACAGGGATGGTCTCTGGGGCCAACGTCCTGACTTTC,TRBV27,TRBJ2-6,TRBD1,.
CASSYSPGQTNTGELFF,TGTGCCAGCAGTTACTCACCGGGACAAACGAACACCGGGGAGCTGTTTTTT,TRBV6-2/TRBV6-3,TRBJ2-2,.,.
CSAGERVSSEKLFF,TGCAGCGCTGGAGAACGGGTCTCATCCGAAAAACTGTTTTTT,TRBV29-1,TRBJ1-4,.,.
CASRPGGQGGEQYF,TGTGCCAGCAGACCCGGGGGACAGGGGGGCGAGCAGTACTTC,TRBV6-5,TRBJ2-7,TRBD1,.
CASSMTGGDYGYTF,TGTGCCAGCAGCATGACAGGGGGCGACTATGGCTACACCTTC,TRBV28,TRBJ1-2,TRBD1,.
CASRPLGGGFEQYF,TGTGCCAGCCGGCCGCTCGGGGGGGGATTCGAGCAGTACTTC,TRBV27,TRBJ2-7,TRBD2,.
CASSPTSAEQYF,TGTGCCAGCAGCCCCACTAGCGCCGAGCAGTACTTC,TRBV4-2,TRBJ2-7,TRBD2,.
CASSPLSGLTDTQYF,TGTGCCAGCAGCCCCCTCTCGGGACTTACAGATACGCAGTATTTT,TRBV7-6,TRBJ2-3,.,.
CASSLDSYNEQFF,TGTGCCAGCAGTTTAGACAGCTACAATGAGCAGTTCTTC,TRBV11-3,TRBJ2-1,.,.
CASSTPGGDIQYF,TGTGCCAGCAGCACTCCCGGGGGGGACATTCAGTACTTC,TRBV7-2,TRBJ2-4,TRBD2,.
CASSLLTVLGGEQFF,TGTGCCAGCAGTTTACTGACCGTACTAGGAGGCGAGCAGTTCTTC,TRBV27,TRBJ2-1,.,.
CASSWGGNEQFF,TGTGCCAGCAGTTGGGGGGGTAATGAGCAGTTCTTC,TRBV6-6,TRBJ2-1,TRBD2,.
CASSQSNQEGPASPLHF,TGTGCCAGCAGCCAATCCAATCAGGAGGGCCCCGCGTCACCCCTCCACTTT,TRBV16,TRBJ1-6,.,.
CATSRDRGISTDTQYF,TGTGCCACCAGCAGAGATCGGGGAATAAGCACAGATACGCAGTATTTT,TRBV15,TRBJ2-3,.,.
CASSLKGLAGAGATDTQYF,TGCGCCAGCAGCTTGAAGGGACTAGCGGGAGCGGGGGCCACAGATACGCAGTATTTT,TRBV5-1,TRBJ2-3,TRBD2,once
CAWSTTSTHGELFF,TGTGCCTGGAGTACGACTAGCACCCACGGGGAGCTGTTTTTT,TRBV30,TRBJ2-2,TRBD2,.
CASLGQGMSYEQYF,TGTGCCTCGCTGGGACAGGGGATGTCCTACGAGCAGTACTTC,TRBV30,TRBJ2-7,TRBD1,.
CASSVNPPLHF,TGTGCCAGCAGCGTTAATCCACCCCTCCACTTT,TRBV9,TRBJ1-6,.,.
CASRSLAGGEQFF,TGTGCCAGCAGATCACTAGCGGGAGGTGAGCAGTTCTTC,TRBV6-5,TRBJ2-1,TRBD2,.
CATSLGYNEQFF,TGTGCCACCAGCCTAGGATACAATGAGCAGTTCTTC,TRBV15,TRBJ2-1,.,.
CASSLFFGSGETQYF,TGTGCCAGCAGCTTATTTTTCGGGAGCGGGGAGACCCAGTACTTC,TRBV7-9,TRBJ2-5,.,.
CASSLGQGPNEKLFF,TGTGCCAGCAGCCTCGGACAGGGGCCTAATGAAAAACTGTTTTTT,TRBV11-2,TRBJ1-4,TRBD1,.
CASSESLSTDTQYF,TGCGCCAGCAGTGAGTCCCTTAGCACAGATACGCAGTATTTT,TRBV10-1,TRBJ2-3,.,.
CASSEPTGGSYNEQFF,TGTGCCAGCAGCGAACCGACAGGGGGTTCCTACAATGAGCAGTTCTTC,TRBV5-5,TRBJ2-1,TRBD1,.
CATSARGVVAGDTGELFF,TGTGCCACCAGTGCCCGAGGGGTTGTGGCAGGGGACACCGGGGAGCTGTTTTTT,TRBV24-1,TRBJ2-2,.,once
CAAGTGGETQYF,TGTGCCGCCGGGACAGGGGGGGAGACCCAGTACTTC,TRBV19,TRBJ2-5,TRBD1,.
CASSESAGNEKLFF,TGTGCCAGCAGTGAGTCGGCAGGGAATGAAAAACTGTTTTTT,TRBV6-1,TRBJ1-4,.,.
CASSLAEVRGADTQYF,TGTGCCAGCAGCTTGGCTGAAGTCAGGGGGGCAGATACGCAGTATTTT,TRBV5-5,TRBJ2-3,.,.
CASSFYSNQPQHF,TGTGCCAGCAGTTTTTATAGCAATCAGCCCCAGCATTTT,TRBV12-3/TRBV12-4,TRBJ1-5,.,.
CASSLDSYNQPQHF,TGTGCCAGCAGCCTCGACAGCTACAATCAGCCCCAGCATTTT,TRBV7-9,TRBJ1-5,.,once